The source of this T cell receptor beta chain is a study of response to subunit inactivated influenza vaccine. Study results and limitations: Only a handful of new T cells, the authors suggested, are recruited with each seasonal influenza vaccination.

As for this clonotype: Its target is unknown.

Germline CDR1 is SGHDN and CDR2 is FVKESK. With 5 bases clipped from V and 7 bases from J, the junction kept 7 bases outside the gene matches. The length of the CDR3 is 13 residues. From the RT-PCR reads, TCRdb called clonotypes with MiXCR, one entry per CDR3 protein. The data hold over 400,000 distinct CDR3 sequences, with approximately 12% observed a single time. The material sequenced was PBMCs from blood, taken 45 days after vaccination. The TCR comes from a man between 45 and 60 years old who received an inactivated influenza vaccine. The chain uses TRBV14 and TRBJ2-5, with 7 positions matching TRBD1. The CDR3 sequence is CASSLQGPRTQYF. For the CDR3, the DNA is TGTGCCAGCAGCTTACAGGGGCCCCGGACCCAGTACTTC. The full variable domain, its missing parts supplied by reference TRBV14 and TRBJ2-5, is EAGVTQFPSHSVIEKGQTVTLRCDPISGHDNLYWYRRVMGKEIKFLLHFVKESKQDESGMPNNRFLAERTGGTYSTLKVQPAELEDSGVYFCASSLQGPRTQYFGPGTRLLVL.